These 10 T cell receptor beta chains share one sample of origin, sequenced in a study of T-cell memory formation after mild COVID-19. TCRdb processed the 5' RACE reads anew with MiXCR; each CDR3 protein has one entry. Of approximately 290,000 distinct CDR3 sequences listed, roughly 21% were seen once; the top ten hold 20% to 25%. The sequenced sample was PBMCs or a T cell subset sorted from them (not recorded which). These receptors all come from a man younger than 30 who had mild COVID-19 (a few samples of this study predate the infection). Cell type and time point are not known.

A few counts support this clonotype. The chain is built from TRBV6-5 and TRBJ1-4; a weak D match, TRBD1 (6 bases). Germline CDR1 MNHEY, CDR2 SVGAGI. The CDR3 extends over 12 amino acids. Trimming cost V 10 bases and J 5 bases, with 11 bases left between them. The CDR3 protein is CATGDVNEKLFF. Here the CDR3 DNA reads TGTGCCACAGGGGACGTGAATGAAAAACTGTTTTTT.

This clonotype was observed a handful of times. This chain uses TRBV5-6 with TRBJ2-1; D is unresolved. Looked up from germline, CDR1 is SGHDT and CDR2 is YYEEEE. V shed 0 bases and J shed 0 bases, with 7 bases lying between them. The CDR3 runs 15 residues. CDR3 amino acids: CASSLDYSSYNEQFF. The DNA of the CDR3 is TGTGCCAGCAGCTTGGATTACAGCTCCTACAATGAGCAGTTCTTC. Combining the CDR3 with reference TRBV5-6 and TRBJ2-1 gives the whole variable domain DAGVTQSPTHLIKTRGQQVTLRCSPKSGHDTVSWYQQALGQGPQFIFQYYEEEERQRGNFPDRFSGHQFPNYSSELNVNALLLGDSALYLCASSLDYSSYNEQFFGPGTRLTVL.

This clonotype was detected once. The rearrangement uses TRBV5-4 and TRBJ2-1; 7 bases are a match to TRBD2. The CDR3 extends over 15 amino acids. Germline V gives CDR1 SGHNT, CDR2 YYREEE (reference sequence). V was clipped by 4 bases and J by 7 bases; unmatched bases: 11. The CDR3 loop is CASSTAGGGLNEQFF. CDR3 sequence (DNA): TGTGCCAGCAGCACCGCGGGCGGGGGTTTAAATGAGCAGTTCTTC.

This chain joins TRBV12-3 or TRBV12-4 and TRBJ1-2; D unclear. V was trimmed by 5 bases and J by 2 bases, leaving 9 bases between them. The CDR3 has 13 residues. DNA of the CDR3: TGTGCCAGCAGTCGAGAGATAAACTATGGCTACACCTTC. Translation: CASSREINYGYTF.

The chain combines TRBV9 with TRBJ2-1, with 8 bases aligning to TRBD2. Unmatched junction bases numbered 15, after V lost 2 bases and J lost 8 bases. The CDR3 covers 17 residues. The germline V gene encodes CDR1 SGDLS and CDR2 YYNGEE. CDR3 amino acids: CASSVGGRGGPFHEQFF. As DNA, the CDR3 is TGTGCCAGCAGCGTGGGAGGACGGGGGGGCCCCTTTCATGAGCAGTTCTTC.

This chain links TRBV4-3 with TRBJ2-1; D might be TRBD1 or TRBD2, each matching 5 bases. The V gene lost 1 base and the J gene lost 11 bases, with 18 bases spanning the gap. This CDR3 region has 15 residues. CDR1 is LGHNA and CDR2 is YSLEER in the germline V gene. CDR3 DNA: TGCGCCAGCAGCCAAGCCCCTTCTGGGACGCCAAAGCAGTTCTTC. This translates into CASSQAPSGTPKQFF.

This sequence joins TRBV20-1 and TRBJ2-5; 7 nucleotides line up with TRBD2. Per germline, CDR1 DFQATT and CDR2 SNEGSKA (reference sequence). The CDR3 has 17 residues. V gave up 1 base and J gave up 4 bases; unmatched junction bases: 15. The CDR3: CSARVAPGAGWGETQYF. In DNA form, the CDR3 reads TGCAGTGCTAGAGTCGCCCCGGGAGCGGGGTGGGGAGAGACCCAGTACTTC.

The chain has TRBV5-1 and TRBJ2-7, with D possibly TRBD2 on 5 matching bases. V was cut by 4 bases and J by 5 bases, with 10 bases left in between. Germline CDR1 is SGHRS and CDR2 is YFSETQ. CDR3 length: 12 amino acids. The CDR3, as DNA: TGCGCCAGCAGCCCCGCGAGGGACGAGCAGTACTTC. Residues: CASSPARDEQYF.

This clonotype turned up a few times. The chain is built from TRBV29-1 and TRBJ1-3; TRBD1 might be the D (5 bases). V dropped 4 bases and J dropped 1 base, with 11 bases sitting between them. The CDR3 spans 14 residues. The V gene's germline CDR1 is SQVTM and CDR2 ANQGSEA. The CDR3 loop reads CSVVLPGSGNTIYF. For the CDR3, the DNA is TGCAGCGTTGTTCTGCCAGGGTCTGGAAACACCATATATTTT.

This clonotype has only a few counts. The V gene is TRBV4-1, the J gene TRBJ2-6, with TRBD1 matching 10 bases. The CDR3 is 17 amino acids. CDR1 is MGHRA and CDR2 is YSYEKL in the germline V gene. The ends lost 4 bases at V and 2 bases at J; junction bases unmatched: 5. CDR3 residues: CASSLGQGVTGANVLTF. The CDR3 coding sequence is TGCGCCAGCAGCCTTGGACAGGGGGTAACTGGGGCCAACGTCCTGACTTTC.